The rows below give T cell receptor beta chains drawn from one sample of a study of blood T cell repertoires in COVID-19. Assay used: immunoSEQ multiplex PCR; TCRdb lists only in-frame clones, some missing. In the table there are some 46,000 clones, around nine tenths of which are singletons. Material: peripheral blood. These receptors all stem from a man aged 45-60 years with acute or convalescent COVID-19. The CDR3 runs from the conserved cysteine through the conserved F or W. D genes are given only for firm matches. Clone size is shown for a subset of rows, as once, few, many or a class of expanded clone.

abundance: .
v_gene: TRBV4-3
len: 17
j_gene: TRBJ1-2
d_gene: .
CDR3aa: CASSGRVGPPAQYGYTF
CDR3nt: TGCGCCAGCAGCGGCCGGGTTGGCCCCCCTGCCCAGTATGGCTACACCTTC

abundance: .
v_gene: TRBV5-5
len: 13
j_gene: TRBJ2-1
d_gene: .
CDR3aa: CASRGTLYNEQFF
CDR3nt: TGTGCCAGCAGGGGGACACTTTACAATGAGCAGTTCTTC

abundance: .
v_gene: TRBV7-2
len: 16
j_gene: TRBJ2-1
d_gene: .
CDR3aa: CASSLSRGAPVGEQFF
CDR3nt: TGTGCCAGCAGCTTATCTCGGGGGGCCCCAGTCGGTGAGCAGTTCTTC

abundance: .
v_gene: TRBV5-1
len: 14
j_gene: TRBJ1-1
d_gene: TRBD1
CDR3aa: CASSIRGQGTEAFF
CDR3nt: TGCGCCAGCAGCATTCGCGGACAGGGAACTGAAGCTTTCTTT

abundance: .
v_gene: TRBV5-6
len: 12
j_gene: TRBJ1-1
d_gene: .
CDR3aa: CASSFITDEAFF
CDR3nt: TGTGCCAGCAGCTTTATTACAGACGAAGCTTTCTTT

abundance: once
v_gene: TRBV27
len: 18
j_gene: TRBJ2-6
d_gene: .
CDR3aa: CASSSPGDPSSGANVLTF
CDR3nt: TGTGCCAGCAGTTCCCCGGGGGATCCGAGCTCTGGGGCCAACGTCCTGACTTTC

abundance: .
v_gene: TRBV7-6
len: 11
j_gene: TRBJ1-1
d_gene: .
CDR3aa: CASSLGQEAFF
CDR3nt: TGTGCCAGCAGCTTAGGGCAAGAAGCTTTCTTT

abundance: .
v_gene: TRBV7-2
len: 15
j_gene: TRBJ2-3
d_gene: TRBD2
CDR3aa: CASSFTSVSTDTQYF
CDR3nt: TGTGCCAGCAGCTTTACTAGCGTGAGCACAGATACGCAGTATTTT

abundance: .
v_gene: TRBV29-1
len: 16
j_gene: TRBJ1-2
d_gene: TRBD1
CDR3aa: CSVEDPGTGSYVGYTF
CDR3nt: TGCAGCGTTGAAGATCCCGGGACAGGGAGCTATGTCGGCTACACCTTC

abundance: .
v_gene: TRBV7-3
len: 16
j_gene: TRBJ2-3
d_gene: TRBD1
CDR3aa: CASSLRQGARTDTQYF
CDR3nt: TGTGCCAGCAGCCTCCGACAGGGGGCAAGGACAGATACGCAGTATTTT

abundance: .
v_gene: TRBV12-2
len: 17
j_gene: TRBJ1-5
d_gene: .
CDR3aa: CASRFHPTGQSNQPQHF
CDR3nt: TGTGCAAGTCGCTTTCATCCGACCGGACAGTCTAATCAGCCCCAGCATTTT

abundance: .
v_gene: TRBV10-3
len: 14
j_gene: TRBJ2-5
d_gene: .
CDR3aa: CAIRDSLILETQYF
CDR3nt: TGTGCCATCAGAGACTCCTTGATCCTAGAGACCCAGTACTTC

abundance: .
v_gene: TRBV6-1
len: 14
j_gene: TRBJ2-1
d_gene: .
CDR3aa: CASSESSTVNEQFF
CDR3nt: TGTGCCAGCAGTGAATCCTCGACAGTCAATGAGCAGTTCTTC